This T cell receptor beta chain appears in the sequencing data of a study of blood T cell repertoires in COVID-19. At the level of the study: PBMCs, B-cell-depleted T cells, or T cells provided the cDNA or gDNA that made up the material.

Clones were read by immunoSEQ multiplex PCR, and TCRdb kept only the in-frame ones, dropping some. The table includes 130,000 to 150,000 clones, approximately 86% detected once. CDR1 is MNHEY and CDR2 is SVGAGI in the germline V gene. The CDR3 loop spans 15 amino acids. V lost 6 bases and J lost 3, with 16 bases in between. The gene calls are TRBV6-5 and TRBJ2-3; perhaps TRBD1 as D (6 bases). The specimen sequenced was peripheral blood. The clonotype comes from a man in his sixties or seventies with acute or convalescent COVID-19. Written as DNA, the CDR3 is TGTGCCAGCAGCCGACAGGCCCTCGGGACAGATACGCAGTATTTT. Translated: CASSRQALGTDTQYF.